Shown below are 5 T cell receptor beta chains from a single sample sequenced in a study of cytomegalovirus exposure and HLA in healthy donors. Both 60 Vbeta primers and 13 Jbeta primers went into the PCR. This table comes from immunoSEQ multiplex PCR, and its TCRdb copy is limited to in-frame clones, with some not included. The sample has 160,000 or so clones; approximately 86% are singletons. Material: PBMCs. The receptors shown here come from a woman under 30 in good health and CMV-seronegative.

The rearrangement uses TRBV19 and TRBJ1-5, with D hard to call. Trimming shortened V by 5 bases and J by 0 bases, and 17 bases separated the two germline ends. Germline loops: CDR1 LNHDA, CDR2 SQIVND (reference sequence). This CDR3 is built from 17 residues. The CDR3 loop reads CASSPPATSNSNQPQHF. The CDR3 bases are TGTGCCAGTAGTCCCCCCGCGACAAGTAATAGCAATCAGCCCCAGCATTTT.

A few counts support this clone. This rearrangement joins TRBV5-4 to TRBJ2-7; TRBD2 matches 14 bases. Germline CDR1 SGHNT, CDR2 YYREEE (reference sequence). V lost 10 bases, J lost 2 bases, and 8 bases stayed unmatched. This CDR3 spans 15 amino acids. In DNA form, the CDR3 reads TGTGCCCTGGGGACTAGCGGGAGTGGGGCCTACGAGCAGTACTTC. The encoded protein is CALGTSGSGAYEQYF.

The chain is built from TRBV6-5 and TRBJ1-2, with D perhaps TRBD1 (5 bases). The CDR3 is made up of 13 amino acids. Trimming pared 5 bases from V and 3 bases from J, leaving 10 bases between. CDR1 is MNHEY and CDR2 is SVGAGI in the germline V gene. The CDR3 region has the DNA TGTGCCAGCAGTCCCACGGGGGACTATGGCTACACCTTC. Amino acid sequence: CASSPTGDYGYTF.

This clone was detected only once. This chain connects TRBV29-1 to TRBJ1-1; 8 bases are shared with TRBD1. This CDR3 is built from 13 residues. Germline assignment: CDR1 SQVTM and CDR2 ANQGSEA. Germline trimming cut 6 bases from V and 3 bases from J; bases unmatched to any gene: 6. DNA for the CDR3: TGCAGCGTCTCAGGGGGCGCGGACACTGAAGCTTTCTTT. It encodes CSVSGGADTEAFF.

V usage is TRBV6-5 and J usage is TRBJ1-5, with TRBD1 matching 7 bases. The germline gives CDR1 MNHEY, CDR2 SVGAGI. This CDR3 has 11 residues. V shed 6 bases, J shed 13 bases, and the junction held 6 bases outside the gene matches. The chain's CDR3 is CASSNRGIQHF. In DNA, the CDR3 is TGTGCCAGCAGCAACAGGGGCATTCAGCATTTT.